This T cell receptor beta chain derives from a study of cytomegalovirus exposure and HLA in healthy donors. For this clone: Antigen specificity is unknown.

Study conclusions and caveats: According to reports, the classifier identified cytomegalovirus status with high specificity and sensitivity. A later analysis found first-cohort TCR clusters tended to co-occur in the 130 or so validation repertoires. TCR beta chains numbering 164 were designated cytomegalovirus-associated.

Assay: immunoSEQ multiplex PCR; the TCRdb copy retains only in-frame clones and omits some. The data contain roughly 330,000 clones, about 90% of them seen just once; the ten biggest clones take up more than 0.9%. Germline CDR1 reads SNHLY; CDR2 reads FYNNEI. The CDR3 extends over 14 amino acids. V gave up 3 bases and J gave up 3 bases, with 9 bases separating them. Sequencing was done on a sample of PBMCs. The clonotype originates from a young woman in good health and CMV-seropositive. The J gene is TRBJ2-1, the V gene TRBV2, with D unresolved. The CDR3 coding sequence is TGTGCCAGCAGTGATTTGGGGAACTACAATGAGCAGTTCTTC. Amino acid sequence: CASSDLGNYNEQFF. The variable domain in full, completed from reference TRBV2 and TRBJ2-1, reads EPEVTQTPSHQVTQMGQEVILRCVPISNHLYFYWYRQILGQKVEFLVSFYNNEISEKSEIFDDQFSVERPDGSNFTLKIRSTKLEDSAMYFCASSDLGNYNEQFFGPGTRLTVL.